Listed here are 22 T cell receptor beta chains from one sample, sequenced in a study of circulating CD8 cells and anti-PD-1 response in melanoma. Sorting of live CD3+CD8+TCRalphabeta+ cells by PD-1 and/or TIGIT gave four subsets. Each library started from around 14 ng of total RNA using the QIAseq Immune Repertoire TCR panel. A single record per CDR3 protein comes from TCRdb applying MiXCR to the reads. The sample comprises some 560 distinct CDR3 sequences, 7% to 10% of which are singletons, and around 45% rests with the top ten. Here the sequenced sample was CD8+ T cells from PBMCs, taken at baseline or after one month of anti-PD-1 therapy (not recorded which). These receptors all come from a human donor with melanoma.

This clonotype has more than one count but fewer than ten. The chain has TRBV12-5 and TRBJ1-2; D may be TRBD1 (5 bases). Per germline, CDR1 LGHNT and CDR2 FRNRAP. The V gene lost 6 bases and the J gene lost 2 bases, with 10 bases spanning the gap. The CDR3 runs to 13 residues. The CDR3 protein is CASGREGNYGYTF. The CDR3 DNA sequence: TGTGCTAGTGGCCGAGAGGGGAACTATGGCTACACCTTC.

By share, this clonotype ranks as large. CDR3 in DNA: TGTGCCAGCAGCCCCCGGGGTAGCGGGAGCACCGACGAGCAGTACTTC. It yields the protein CASSPRGSGSTDEQYF. The V gene is TRBV7-2, the J gene TRBJ2-7; 9 positions agree with TRBD2. V lost 5 bases and J lost 5; bases outside the gene matches: 13. In germline, CDR1 is SGHTA, CDR2 FQGNSA. This CDR3 is built from 16 residues.

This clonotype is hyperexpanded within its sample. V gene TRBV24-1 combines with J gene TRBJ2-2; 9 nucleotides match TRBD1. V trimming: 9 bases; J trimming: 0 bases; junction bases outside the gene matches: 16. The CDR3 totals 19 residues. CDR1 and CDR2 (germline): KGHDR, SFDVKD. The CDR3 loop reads CATSSIGTGTMTNTGELFF. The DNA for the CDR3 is TGTGCCACCTCGTCCATCGGGACAGGGACTATGACGAACACCGGGGAGCTGTTTTTT.

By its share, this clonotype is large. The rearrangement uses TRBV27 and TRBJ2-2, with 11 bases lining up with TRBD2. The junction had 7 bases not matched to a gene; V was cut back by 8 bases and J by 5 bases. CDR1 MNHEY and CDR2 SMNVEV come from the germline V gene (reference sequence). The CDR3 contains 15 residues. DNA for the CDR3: TGTGCCAGCTCACCACTAGCGGGGGTTACCGGGGAGCTGTTTTTT. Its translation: CASSPLAGVTGELFF.

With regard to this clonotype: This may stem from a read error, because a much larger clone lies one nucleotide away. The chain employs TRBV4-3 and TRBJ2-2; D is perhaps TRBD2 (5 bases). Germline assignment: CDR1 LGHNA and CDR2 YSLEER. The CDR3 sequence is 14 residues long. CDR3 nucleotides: TGCGCCAGCAGCCAAGCGGTTAACACCGGGGAGCTGCTTTTT. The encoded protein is CASSQAVNTGELLF.

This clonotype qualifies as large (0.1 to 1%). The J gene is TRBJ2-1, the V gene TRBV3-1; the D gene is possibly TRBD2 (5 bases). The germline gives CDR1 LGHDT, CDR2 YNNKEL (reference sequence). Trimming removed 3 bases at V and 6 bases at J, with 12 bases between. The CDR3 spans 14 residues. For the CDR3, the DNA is TGTGCCAGCAGCCAGACACTAGGCCCCAATGAGCAGTTCTTC. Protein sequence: CASSQTLGPNEQFF.

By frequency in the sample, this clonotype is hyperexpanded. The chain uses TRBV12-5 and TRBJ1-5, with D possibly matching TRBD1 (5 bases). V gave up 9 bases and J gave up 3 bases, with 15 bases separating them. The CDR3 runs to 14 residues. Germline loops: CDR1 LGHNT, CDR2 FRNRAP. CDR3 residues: CASLFRQFNQPQHF. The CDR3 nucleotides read TGTGCTAGCCTATTTAGACAGTTCAATCAGCCCCAGCATTTT.

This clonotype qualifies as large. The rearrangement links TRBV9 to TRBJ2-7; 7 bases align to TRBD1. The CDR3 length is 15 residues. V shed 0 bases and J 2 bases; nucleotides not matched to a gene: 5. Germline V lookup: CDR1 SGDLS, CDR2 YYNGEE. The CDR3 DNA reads TGTGCCAGCAGCGTAGGGACAGGTGATACCTACGAGCAGTACTTC. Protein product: CASSVGTGDTYEQYF.

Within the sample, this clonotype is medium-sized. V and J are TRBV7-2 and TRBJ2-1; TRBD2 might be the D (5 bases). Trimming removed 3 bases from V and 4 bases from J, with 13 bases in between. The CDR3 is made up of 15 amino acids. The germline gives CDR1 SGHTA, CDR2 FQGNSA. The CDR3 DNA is TGTGCCAGCAGCTTTCGACTACCACCTTACAATGAGCAGTTCTTC. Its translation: CASSFRLPPYNEQFF.

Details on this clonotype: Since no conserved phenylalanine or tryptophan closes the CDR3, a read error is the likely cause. The CDR3 DNA sequence: TGCAGTGCTGACGACGTAGCGAGAAGCACAGACACGCAGTATCTT. This codes for CSADDVARSTDTQYL. The rearrangement uses TRBV20-1 and TRBJ2-3, with a possible D match to TRBD2 (5 bases). CDR1 is DFQATT and CDR2 is SNEGSKA in the germline V gene (reference sequence). CDR3 length equals 15 residues.

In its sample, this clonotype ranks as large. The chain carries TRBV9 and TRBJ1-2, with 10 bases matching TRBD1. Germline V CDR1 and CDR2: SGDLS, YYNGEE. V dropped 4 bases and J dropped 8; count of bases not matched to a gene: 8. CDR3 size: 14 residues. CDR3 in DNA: TGTGCCAGCAGCACCTCGACAGGGGGCGAAGGCTACACCTTC. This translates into CASSTSTGGEGYTF.

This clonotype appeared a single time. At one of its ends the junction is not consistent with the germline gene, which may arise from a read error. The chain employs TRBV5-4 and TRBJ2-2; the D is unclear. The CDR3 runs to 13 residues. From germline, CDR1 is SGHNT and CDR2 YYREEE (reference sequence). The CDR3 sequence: CANSFSEPGELFF. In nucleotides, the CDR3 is TGTGCCAACAGCTTTAGTGAACCCGGGGAGCTGTTTTTT.

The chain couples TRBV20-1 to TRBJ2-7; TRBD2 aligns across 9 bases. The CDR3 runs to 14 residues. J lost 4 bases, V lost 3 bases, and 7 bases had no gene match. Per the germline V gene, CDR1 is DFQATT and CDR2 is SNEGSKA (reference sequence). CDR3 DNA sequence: TGCAGTGCTAGCTTAATTAGCGGGAGTTACGAGCAGTACTTC. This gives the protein CSASLISGSYEQYF.

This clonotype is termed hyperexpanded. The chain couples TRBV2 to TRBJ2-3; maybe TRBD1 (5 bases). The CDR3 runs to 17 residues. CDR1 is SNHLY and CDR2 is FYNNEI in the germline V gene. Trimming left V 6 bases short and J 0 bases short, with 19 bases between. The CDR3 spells CASSAWAQGVSTDTQYF. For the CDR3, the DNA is TGTGCCAGCAGCGCATGGGCGCAGGGCGTAAGCACAGATACGCAGTATTTT.

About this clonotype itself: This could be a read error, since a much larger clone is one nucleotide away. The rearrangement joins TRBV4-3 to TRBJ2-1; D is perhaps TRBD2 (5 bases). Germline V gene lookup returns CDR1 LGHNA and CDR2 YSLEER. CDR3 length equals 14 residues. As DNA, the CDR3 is TGCGCCAGCAGCCAAAGGCTAGCAGCCGATGAGCAGTCCTTC. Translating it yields CASSQRLAADEQSF.

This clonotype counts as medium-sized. CDR3 residues: CASSQDGSGSSTDTQYF. The DNA of the CDR3 is TGCGCCAGCAGCCAAGATGGTTCGGGGTCGAGCACAGATACGCAGTATTTT. V usage is TRBV4-3 and J usage is TRBJ2-3, with TRBD2 as a possible D gene (5 bases). Trimming stripped 0 bases from V and 0 bases from J, with 13 bases between. CDR1 is LGHNA and CDR2 is YSLEER in the germline V gene. This CDR3 is 17 amino acids long.

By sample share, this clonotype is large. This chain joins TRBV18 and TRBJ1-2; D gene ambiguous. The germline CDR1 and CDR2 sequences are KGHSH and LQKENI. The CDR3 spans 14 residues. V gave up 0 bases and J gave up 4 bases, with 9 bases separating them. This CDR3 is CASSPPTESYGYTF. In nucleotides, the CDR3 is TGTGCCAGCTCACCACCTACTGAAAGCTATGGCTACACCTTC. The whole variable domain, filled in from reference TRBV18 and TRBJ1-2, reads NAGVMQNPRHLVRRRGQEARLRCSPMKGHSHVYWYRQLPEEGLKFMVYLQKENIIDESGMPKERFSAEFPKEGPSILRIQQVVRGDSAAYFCASSPPTESYGYTFGSGTRLTVV.

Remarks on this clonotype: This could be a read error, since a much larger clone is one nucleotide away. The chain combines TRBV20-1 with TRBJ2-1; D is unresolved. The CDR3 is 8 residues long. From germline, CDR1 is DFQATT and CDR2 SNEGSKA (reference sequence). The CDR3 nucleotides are TGCAGCTCCAATGAGCAGCTCTTC. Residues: CSSNEQLF.

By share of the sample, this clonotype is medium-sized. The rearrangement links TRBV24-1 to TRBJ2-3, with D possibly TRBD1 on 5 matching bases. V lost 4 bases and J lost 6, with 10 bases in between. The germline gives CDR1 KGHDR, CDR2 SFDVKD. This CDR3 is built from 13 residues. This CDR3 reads CATSESGSDTQYF. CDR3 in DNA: TGTGCCACCAGTGAGTCAGGGTCCGATACGCAGTATTTT.

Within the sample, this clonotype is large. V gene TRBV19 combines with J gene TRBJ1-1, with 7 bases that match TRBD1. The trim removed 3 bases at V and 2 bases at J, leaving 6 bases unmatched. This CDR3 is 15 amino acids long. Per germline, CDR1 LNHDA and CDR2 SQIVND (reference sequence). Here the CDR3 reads CASSIEGDRNTEAFF. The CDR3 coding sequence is TGTGCCAGTAGTATCGAGGGGGACAGAAACACTGAAGCTTTCTTT.

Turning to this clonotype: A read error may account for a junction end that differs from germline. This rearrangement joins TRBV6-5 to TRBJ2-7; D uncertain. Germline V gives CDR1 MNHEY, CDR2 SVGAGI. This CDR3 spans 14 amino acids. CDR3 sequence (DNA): TGTGCCAGCAGTTATGGCAGGAAACCTTGCGAGCATCACTTC. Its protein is CASSYGRKPCEHHF.

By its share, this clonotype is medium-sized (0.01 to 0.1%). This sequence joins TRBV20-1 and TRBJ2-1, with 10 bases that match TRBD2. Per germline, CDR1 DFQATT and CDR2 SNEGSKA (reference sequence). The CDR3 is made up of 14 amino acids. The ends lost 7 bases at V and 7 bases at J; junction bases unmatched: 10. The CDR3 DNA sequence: TGCAGTGTGCCTGAAGCGGGAGGGGGTAATGAGCAGTTCTTC. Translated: CSVPEAGGGNEQFF.